These T cell receptor beta chains were read from a single sample in a study of CD8+ T cells in alopecia areata. Repertoires were generated with immunoSEQ multiplex PCR, while TCRdb's copy carries only in-frame clones and drops some. The data hold 100,000 to 150,000 clones, with roughly three fifths observed a single time. The source material was CD4+ T cells sorted from blood, sampled at week 0. All receptors come from a human donor with alopecia areata. Each CDR3 is given with its conserved first and last residue. The D gene is left open where the match is weak. The size entry is marked missing in some rows and otherwise reads once, few, many or a size class.

D gene: .; J gene: TRBJ2-3; clone size: .; V gene: TRBV5-1; CDR3 DNA: TGCGCCAGCAGCGGGGGGACTGCAGATACGCAGTATTTT; CDR3 protein: CASSGGTADTQYF
D gene: TRBD1; J gene: TRBJ2-3; clone size: .; V gene: TRBV4-1; CDR3 DNA: TGCGCCAGCAGCCAAGACCGGGACAGGGATTTGACAGATACGCAGTATTTT; CDR3 protein: CASSQDRDRDLTDTQYF
D gene: .; J gene: TRBJ2-2; clone size: few; V gene: TRBV7-2; CDR3 DNA: TGTGCCAGCAGCTTAGTGCCCGGTACCGGGGAGCTGTTTTTT; CDR3 protein: CASSLVPGTGELFF
D gene: .; J gene: TRBJ1-1; clone size: .; V gene: TRBV27; CDR3 DNA: TGTGCCAGCAGTTTAAAACGGAACACTGAAGCTTTCTTT; CDR3 protein: CASSLKRNTEAFF
D gene: .; J gene: TRBJ1-1; clone size: many; V gene: TRBV19; CDR3 DNA: TGTGCCAGTAGTATAGGGACAGACGGGGTTGACACTGAAGCTTTCTTT; CDR3 protein: CASSIGTDGVDTEAFF
D gene: .; J gene: TRBJ1-5; clone size: .; V gene: TRBV7-8; CDR3 DNA: TGTGCCAGCAGCCCGAGGGACCAACCCGTTTATAGCAATCAGCCCCAGCATTTT; CDR3 protein: CASSPRDQPVYSNQPQHF
D gene: .; J gene: TRBJ1-1; clone size: .; V gene: TRBV30; CDR3 DNA: TGTGCCTGGATATGGTCTGTGGGGGGATTGGTGACTGAAGCTTTCTTT; CDR3 protein: CAWIWSVGGLVTEAFF
D gene: TRBD2; J gene: TRBJ2-1; clone size: once; V gene: TRBV4-3; CDR3 DNA: TGCGCCAGCAGCCAAGGACTAGCGGGAGTTTTCAATGAGCAGTTCTTC; CDR3 protein: CASSQGLAGVFNEQFF
D gene: .; J gene: TRBJ2-2; clone size: few; V gene: TRBV5-1; CDR3 DNA: TGCGCCAGCAGCTTGTACGGGGCGAACACCGGGGAGCTGTTTTTT; CDR3 protein: CASSLYGANTGELFF
D gene: .; J gene: TRBJ2-6; clone size: .; V gene: TRBV27; CDR3 DNA: TGTGCCAGCAGTCCCGAAACGTCGACAGTCTTTGGGGCCAACGTCCTGACTTTC; CDR3 protein: CASSPETSTVFGANVLTF
D gene: TRBD1; J gene: TRBJ2-2; clone size: few; V gene: TRBV9; CDR3 DNA: TGTGCCAGCAGCGGCAGGGGGACGAACACCGGGGAGCTGTTTTTT; CDR3 protein: CASSGRGTNTGELFF
D gene: .; J gene: TRBJ1-1; clone size: .; V gene: TRBV7-3; CDR3 DNA: TGTGCCAGCAGCACGGGACGGCACACTGAAGCTTTCTTT; CDR3 protein: CASSTGRHTEAFF
D gene: TRBD2; J gene: TRBJ2-1; clone size: few; V gene: TRBV13; CDR3 DNA: TGTGCCAGCAGCTCACCCGGGACAGGGCCACTAGCGGGAGTCTACAATGAGCAGTTCTTC; CDR3 protein: CASSSPGTGPLAGVYNEQFF
D gene: .; J gene: TRBJ2-5; clone size: .; V gene: TRBV11-1; CDR3 DNA: TGTGCCAGCAGCTTCAGGCGGGAAGAGACCCAGTACTTC; CDR3 protein: CASSFRREETQYF
D gene: .; J gene: TRBJ1-1; clone size: .; V gene: TRBV5-4; CDR3 DNA: TGTGCCAGCAGCTTGACACAGCACACTGAAGCTTTCTTT; CDR3 protein: CASSLTQHTEAFF
D gene: TRBD1; J gene: TRBJ2-5; clone size: few; V gene: TRBV11-1; CDR3 DNA: TGTGCCAGCAGCTTTTTTCCCCCGGGACAGACAGGGGGCGACAAGACCCAGTACTTC; CDR3 protein: CASSFFPPGQTGGDKTQYF